The 9 T cell receptor beta chains below come from one sample, sequenced in a study of blood T cell repertoires in COVID-19. Repertoires were generated with immunoSEQ multiplex PCR, while TCRdb's copy carries only in-frame clones and drops some. The table records 250,000 to 400,000 clones, around 87% of them present only once. The specimen sequenced was PBMCs or T cells enriched from blood (not recorded which). These receptors all stem from a woman in her twenties or thirties who had recovered from COVID-19.

About this clone: Other DNA sequences in the sample encode the same CDR3. The chain combines TRBV6-5 with TRBJ2-7; 7 bases agree with TRBD1. The CDR3 has 13 residues. The germline V gene encodes CDR1 MNHEY and CDR2 SVGAGI. V lost 5 bases to trimming and J lost 0 bases; unmatched junction nucleotides: 1. CDR3 nucleotides: TGTGCCAGCAGTAGACAGGGCTCCTACGAGCAGTACTTC. This encodes CASSRQGSYEQYF.

The rearrangement links TRBV25-1 to TRBJ1-6; unclear D gene. The CDR3 is 18 residues long. Per the germline V gene, CDR1 is MGHDK and CDR2 is SYGVNS. V was trimmed by 0 bases and J by 8 bases, leaving 20 bases between them. The CDR3: CASSEYFASVRDDSPLHF. The CDR3 DNA follows: TGTGCCAGCAGTGAATATTTCGCTTCCGTCCGGGATGATTCACCCCTCCACTTT.

Of note for this clone: This may be a read error: a much more frequent sequence differs by one nucleotide. Additional DNA sequences in this sample encode the identical CDR3. The chain joins TRBV30 to TRBJ1-2; 8 bases fit TRBD1. After removal of 5 bases from V and 5 bases from J, the junction contained 7 bases not matched to a gene. CDR1 is GTSNPN and CDR2 is SVGIG in the germline V gene (reference sequence). The CDR3 runs to 13 residues. CDR3 amino acids: CAWRRDRPYGYTF. In DNA, the CDR3 is TGTGCCTGGCGTCGGGACAGGCCGTATGGCTACACCTTC.

This clone was observed a single time. The chain recombines TRBV2 with TRBJ2-7, with 13 bases that match TRBD2. The V and J ends lost 6 bases and 4 bases, in that order; junction bases with no gene match: 6. The CDR3 has 15 residues. Germline CDR1 is SNHLY and CDR2 is FYNNEI. CDR3 sequence reads: CASRGGLAGYYEQYF. The CDR3 DNA sequence: TGTGCCAGCAGAGGGGGACTAGCGGGGTATTACGAGCAGTACTTC.

The rearrangement links TRBV2 to TRBJ2-7, with 8 positions matching TRBD1. This CDR3 has 16 residues. V lost 8 bases and J lost 3; bases outside the gene matches: 15. Germline assignment: CDR1 SNHLY and CDR2 FYNNEI. CDR3 amino acids: CASFFRGDRSVYEQYF. CDR3 DNA sequence: TGTGCCAGCTTCTTCAGGGGGGACAGGAGTGTCTACGAGCAGTACTTC.

The table lists this clone with a few counts. The chain uses TRBV6-2 or TRBV6-3 and TRBJ1-5; D gene unclear. The germline CDR1 and CDR2 sequences are MNHEY and SVGEGT. Deletions cut 5 bases from V and 6 bases from J, with 20 bases between. The CDR3 has 16 residues. CDR3 in DNA: TGTGCCAGCAGTCAACGATTTCAAGCCCGGGGTCAGCCCCAGCATTTT. This encodes CASSQRFQARGQPQHF.

The chain recombines TRBV11-2 with TRBJ1-1; D gene ambiguous. V was pared by 3 bases and J by 6 bases, with 5 bases between. Germline assignment: CDR1 SGHAT and CDR2 FQNNGV. The CDR3 has 11 residues. The CDR3 DNA reads as TGTGCCAGCAGCTTGTTCTCTGAAGCTTTCTTT. Its translation: CASSLFSEAFF.

This chain joins TRBV19 and TRBJ2-7, with TRBD1 matching over 9 bases. Germline V gene data show CDR1 as LNHDA and CDR2 as SQIVND (reference sequence). This CDR3 region has 13 residues. V shed 8 bases and J 2 bases; nucleotides not matched to a gene: 4. The CDR3 here is CASSRDRAYEQYF. The CDR3, as DNA: TGTGCCAGTTCCCGGGACAGGGCCTACGAGCAGTACTTC.

The V gene is TRBV6-4, the J gene TRBJ2-3; 10 positions agree with TRBD2. This CDR3 has 15 residues. Unmatched junction bases numbered 2, after V lost 5 bases and J lost 0 bases. CDR1 is MRHNA and CDR2 is SNTAGT in the germline V gene. CDR3 amino acids: CASSLAGASTDTQYF. The CDR3 coding sequence is TGTGCCAGCAGTCTAGCGGGGGCTAGCACAGATACGCAGTATTTT.